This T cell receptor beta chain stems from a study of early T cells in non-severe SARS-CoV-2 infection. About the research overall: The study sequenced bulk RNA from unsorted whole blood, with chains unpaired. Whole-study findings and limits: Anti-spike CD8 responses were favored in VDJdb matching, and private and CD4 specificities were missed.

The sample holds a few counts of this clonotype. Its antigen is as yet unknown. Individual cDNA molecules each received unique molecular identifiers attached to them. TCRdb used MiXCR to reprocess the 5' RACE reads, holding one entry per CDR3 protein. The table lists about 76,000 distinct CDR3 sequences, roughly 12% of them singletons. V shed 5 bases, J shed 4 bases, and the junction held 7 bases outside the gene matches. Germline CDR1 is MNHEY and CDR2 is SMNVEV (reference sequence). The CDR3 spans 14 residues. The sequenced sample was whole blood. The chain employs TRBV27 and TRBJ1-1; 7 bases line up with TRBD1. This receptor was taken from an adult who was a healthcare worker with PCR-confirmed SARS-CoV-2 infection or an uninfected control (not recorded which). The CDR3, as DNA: TGTGCCAGCAGTCTAACCAAGGGGGCCACTGAAGCTTTCTTT. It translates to CASSLTKGATEAFF.